A single sample is the source of the 10 T cell receptor beta chains below, sequenced in a study of blood T cell repertoires in COVID-19. Assay: immunoSEQ multiplex PCR; the TCRdb copy retains only in-frame clones and omits some. The sample records roughly 190,000 clones, 65% to 85% being singletons. The specimen was PBMCs or T cells enriched from blood (not recorded which). The receptors were gathered from a woman between 25 and 40 years old who had recovered from COVID-19.

V and J are TRBV2 and TRBJ1-6, with D tentatively TRBD1 (6 bases). V was shortened by 5 bases and J by 6 bases, with 14 bases between the two germline ends. The CDR3 has 15 amino acids. The germline V gene has CDR1 SNHLY and CDR2 FYNNEI. The CDR3, as DNA: TGTGCCAGCAGTCGACAGGCCAAAAGTAATTCACCCCTCCACTTT. Amino acid sequence: CASSRQAKSNSPLHF.

The chain carries TRBV5-1 and TRBJ1-2, with 8 nucleotides matching TRBD1. The CDR3 covers 15 residues. CDR1 SGHRS and CDR2 YFSETQ come from the germline V gene. V dropped 4 bases and J dropped 3; count of bases not matched to a gene: 8. As DNA, the CDR3 is TGCGCCAGCAGCCCCGGCCCGGGACAGGACTATGGCTACACCTTC. Translated: CASSPGPGQDYGYTF.

The V gene is TRBV28, the J gene TRBJ2-1, with 8 nucleotides matching TRBD2. With V trimmed by 7 bases and J by 8 bases, 10 bases remained unmatched. Looked up from germline, CDR1 is MDHEN and CDR2 is SYDVKM. The CDR3 has 14 amino acids. This CDR3 reads CASTTGGGIDEQFF. CDR3 sequence (DNA): TGTGCCAGCACCACCGGCGGGGGGATAGATGAGCAGTTCTTC. Full variable domain (remainder filled in from reference TRBV28 and TRBJ2-1): DVKVTQSSRYLVKRTGEKVFLECVQDMDHENMFWYRQDPGLGLRLIYFSYDVKMKEKGDIPEGYSVSREKKERFSLILESASTNQTSMYLCASTTGGGIDEQFFGPGTRLTVL.

The chain joins TRBV9 to TRBJ2-6, with 11 bases identical to TRBD1. The V gene end was trimmed by 3 bases and the J gene end by 0 bases; junction bases not matched to a gene: 5. Germline V lookup: CDR1 SGDLS, CDR2 YYNGEE. There are 18 residues in the CDR3. CDR3 sequence: CASSGGQGVTSGANVLTF. The CDR3 bases are TGTGCCAGCAGCGGGGGACAGGGGGTTACCTCTGGGGCCAACGTCCTGACTTTC.

This clone has just one count. The chain employs TRBV7-9 and TRBJ1-1; no definite D call. Per germline, CDR1 SEHNR and CDR2 FQNEAQ (reference sequence). The CDR3 is 14 residues long. V lost 8 bases, J lost 0 bases, and 13 bases lay in between. As DNA, the CDR3 is TGTGCCAGCGGGGAGGAGGGCATGAACACTGAAGCTTTCTTT. Translated, it gives CASGEEGMNTEAFF.

V and J are TRBV5-6 and TRBJ2-5; 7 bases match TRBD2. The CDR3 is 13 amino acids. The germline V gene encodes CDR1 SGHDT and CDR2 YYEEEE. Trimming removed 0 bases from V and 5 bases from J; junction bases left unmatched: 1. CDR3 DNA sequence: TGTGCCAGCAGCTTGGGGCGGGGGGAGACCCAGTACTTC. Translating gives CASSLGRGETQYF.

The rearrangement links TRBV5-1 to TRBJ2-3; 8 nucleotides match TRBD1. The junction had 13 bases not matched to a gene; V was cut back by 2 bases and J by 5 bases. This CDR3 is 17 amino acids long. CDR1 SGHRS and CDR2 YFSETQ come from the germline V gene. As DNA, the CDR3 is TGCGCCAGCAGCTTAGGGGCCCTAACAGGGGGTCGAGATACGCAGTATTTT. Translation: CASSLGALTGGRDTQYF.

V usage is TRBV28 and J usage is TRBJ2-5, with 9 bases that match TRBD1. Germline assignment: CDR1 MDHEN and CDR2 SYDVKM. CDR3 length equals 17 residues. V dropped 5 bases and J dropped 4; count of bases not matched to a gene: 14. CDR3: CASSPAGTGNPPETQYF. CDR3 nucleotide sequence: TGTGCCAGCAGTCCGGCCGGGACAGGGAATCCGCCAGAGACCCAGTACTTC.

This chain uses TRBV28 with TRBJ1-1; the D is unclear. The germline V gene encodes CDR1 MDHEN and CDR2 SYDVKM. CDR3 length: 12 residues. V lost 8 bases, J lost 5 bases, and 12 bases lay in between. The CDR3 DNA follows: TGTGCCAGCGGCGCACCCGGGACTGAAGCTTTCTTT. Its translation is CASGAPGTEAFF.

The chain joins TRBV11-2 to TRBJ2-1; 10 nucleotides align to TRBD2. The CDR3 has 15 amino acids. Germline trimming cut 6 bases from V and 7 bases from J; bases unmatched to any gene: 9. Per the germline V gene, CDR1 is SGHAT and CDR2 is FQNNGV. The CDR3 DNA reads as TGTGCCAGCAGACCTCTAGCGGGAGATTTGAATGAGCAGTTCTTC. This sequence encodes CASRPLAGDLNEQFF.